This entry describes one TCR beta chain. Its antigen remains unknown. Each CDR3 protein gets one entry after TCRdb re-called the reads with MiXCR. Here the sample spans roughly 90,000 distinct CDR3 sequences, approximately 30% being singletons. Trimming left V 0 bases short and J 4 bases short, with 7 bases between. The CDR3 loop spans 15 amino acids. Germline V CDR1 and CDR2: ENHRY, SYGVKD. This entry is derived from a study of T cell repertoires in cytomegalovirus infection. J is TRBJ2-6 and V is TRBV10-3; D possibly corresponds to TRBD2 (6 bases). The sequence derives from a human donor in good health (CMV status not recorded). Some clones in this sample may be carry-over from other donors' samples. The sequencing used CD8+ T cells from cultured PBMCs, collected from culture after CMV antigen stimulation. CDR3 region: CAISESGGGANVLTF. The CDR3 bases are TGTGCCATCAGTGAGTCTGGGGGGGGGGCCAACGTCCTGACTTTC.